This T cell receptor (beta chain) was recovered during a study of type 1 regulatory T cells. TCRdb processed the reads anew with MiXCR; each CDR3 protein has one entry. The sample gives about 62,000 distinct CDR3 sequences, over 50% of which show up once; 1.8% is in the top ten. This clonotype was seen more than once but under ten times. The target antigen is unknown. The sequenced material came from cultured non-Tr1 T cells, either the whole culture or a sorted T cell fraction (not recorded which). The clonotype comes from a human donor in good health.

The CDR3 spells CASSFNGRTGEQFF. The CDR3 DNA follows: TGTGCCAGCAGCTTTAACGGGAGAACTGGCGAGCAGTTCTTC. The chain is built from TRBV11-2 and TRBJ2-1, with D possibly matching TRBD2 (6 bases). Per germline, CDR1 SGHAT and CDR2 FQNNGV. The CDR3 has 14 amino acids. V shed 3 bases and J shed 10 bases, with 16 bases lying between them.